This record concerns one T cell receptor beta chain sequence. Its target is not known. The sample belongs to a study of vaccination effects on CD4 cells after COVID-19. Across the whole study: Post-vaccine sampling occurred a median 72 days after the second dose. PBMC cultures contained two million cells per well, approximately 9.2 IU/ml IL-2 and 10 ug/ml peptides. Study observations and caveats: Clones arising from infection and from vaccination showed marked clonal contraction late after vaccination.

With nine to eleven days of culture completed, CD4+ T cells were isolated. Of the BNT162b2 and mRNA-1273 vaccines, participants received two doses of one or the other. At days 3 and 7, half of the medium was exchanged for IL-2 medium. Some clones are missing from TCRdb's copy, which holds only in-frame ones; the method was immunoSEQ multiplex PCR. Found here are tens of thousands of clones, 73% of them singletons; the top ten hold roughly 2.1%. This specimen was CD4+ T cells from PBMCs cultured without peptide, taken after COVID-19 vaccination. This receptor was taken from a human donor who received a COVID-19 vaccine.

The CDR3 sequence: CASSNSANTEAFF. The CDR3 nucleotides are TGTGCCAGTAGTAACTCGGCGAACACTGAAGCTTTCTTT. V is TRBV19 and J is TRBJ1-1; D unresolved. The V and J ends lost 4 bases and 1 base respectively, with 7 bases between them. CDR3 size: 13 residues. CDR1 and CDR2 from the germline V gene are LNHDA and SQIVND (reference sequence).